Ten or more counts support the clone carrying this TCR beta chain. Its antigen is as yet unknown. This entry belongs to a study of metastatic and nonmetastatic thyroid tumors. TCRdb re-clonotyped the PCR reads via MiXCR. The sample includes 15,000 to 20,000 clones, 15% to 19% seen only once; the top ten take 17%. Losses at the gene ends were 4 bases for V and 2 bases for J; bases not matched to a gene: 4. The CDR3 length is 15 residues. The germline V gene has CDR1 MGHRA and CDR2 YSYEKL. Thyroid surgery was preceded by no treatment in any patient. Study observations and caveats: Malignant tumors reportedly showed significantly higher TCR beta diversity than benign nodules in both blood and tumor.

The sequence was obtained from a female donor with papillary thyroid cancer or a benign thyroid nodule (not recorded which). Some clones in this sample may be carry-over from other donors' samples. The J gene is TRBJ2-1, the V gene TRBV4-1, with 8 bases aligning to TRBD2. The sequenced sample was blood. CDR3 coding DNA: TGCGCCAGCAGCCGCCGGGAGGGCCCCTACAATGAGCAGTTCTTC. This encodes CASSRREGPYNEQFF.